The TCR beta chain described here comes from a study of identical twins. This clonotype was found a few times. What it binds is unknown. CDR3 length: 15 amino acids. V lost 4 bases and J lost 2; bases outside the gene matches: 8. Germline loops: CDR1 SGHNT, CDR2 YYREEE (reference sequence). Addition of a universal primer site occurred through template switching, and cDNA carried unique molecular identifiers. In TCRdb, the 5' RACE reads were re-called with MiXCR into one record per CDR3 protein. The repertoire holds about 520,000 distinct CDR3 sequences, with roughly 21% as singletons. Overall study results and limits: Beta out-of-frame sequences showed weaker excess sharing between twins. There is a chance that invariant MAIT and iNKT cells partially muddied zero-insertion analyses.

This same sample was also part of a study on T cells expressing NK-cell markers.

Sequencing was done on a sample of CD4+ T cells sorted from blood. V gene TRBV5-4 combines with J gene TRBJ2-7, with 8 bases matching TRBD1. The source of this sequence is a woman aged 18-29 years in good health. The CDR3 sequence is CASSPTGTGTYEQYF. The CDR3 DNA reads TGTGCCAGCAGCCCGACCGGGACAGGAACCTACGAGCAGTACTTC.